Below are 22 T cell receptor beta chains sequenced from a single sample in a study of neurological immune-mediated disorders (dated by TCRdb to about 2019). Library prep was done by 5' RACE. Sequencing was carried out with an Illumina HiSeq 2500. TCRdb reprocessed the public reads (quality trimming at Q25 with fastp, clone calling with MiXCR) and kept in-frame beta chains. All rows with the same CDR3 protein become a single entry with the most common DNA and genes. This sample lists some 25,000 distinct CDR3 sequences; 5.5% to 8% were detected once. Approximately 4.3% of the sample is taken by the ten largest. The sample consisted of PBMCs. The receptors stem from a woman in her 40s in good health.

The chain employs TRBV7-3 and TRBJ2-2; TRBD2 might be the D (5 bases). With 4 bases removed from V and 6 bases from J, the gap between germline ends came to 15 bases. From germline, CDR1 is SGHTA and CDR2 FQGTGA. The CDR3 is 15 amino acids. In DNA form, the CDR3 reads TGTGCCAGCAGCTCCCGGACTGGCGCGTCCGGGGAGCTGTTTTTT. As protein: CASSSRTGASGELFF.

At least ten counts were recorded for this clonotype. The chain recombines TRBV5-1 with TRBJ2-3; 8 bases agree with TRBD2. The CDR3 has 15 amino acids. Germline lookup yields CDR1 SGHRS and CDR2 YFSETQ. V shed 2 bases, J shed 2 bases, and the junction held 4 bases outside the gene matches. DNA for the CDR3: TGCGCCAGCAGCTTAGCGGGAGCCCACACAGATACGCAGTATTTT. Translating it yields CASSLAGAHTDTQYF.

This clonotype was detected ten times or more. The chain is built from TRBV20-1 and TRBJ2-5, with 7 bases lining up with TRBD1. Trimming took 5 bases from V and 1 from J; bases not matched to a gene: 7. Per germline, CDR1 DFQATT and CDR2 SNEGSKA (reference sequence). The length of the CDR3 is 14 residues. CDR3 coding DNA: TGCAGTGCTCCCCCCGGGACAGTCCAAGAGACCCAGTACTTC. Translated: CSAPPGTVQETQYF.

The chain uses TRBV5-6 and TRBJ2-5; TRBD2 aligns across 9 bases. Germline lookup yields CDR1 SGHDT and CDR2 YYEEEE. This CDR3 contains 14 residues. Unmatched junction bases numbered 4, after V lost 5 bases and J lost 2 bases. In nucleotides, the CDR3 is TGTGCCAGCAGATTCCTAGCGGGACAAGAGACCCAGTACTTC. The encoded protein is CASRFLAGQETQYF. The full variable domain, with the rest looked up from reference TRBV5-6 and TRBJ2-5, is DAGVTQSPTHLIKTRGQQVTLRCSPKSGHDTVSWYQQALGQGPQFIFQYYEEEERQRGNFPDRFSGHQFPNYSSELNVNALLLGDSALYLCASRFLAGQETQYFGPGTRLLVL.

This clonotype was counted ten times or more. The chain carries TRBV5-1 and TRBJ2-1, with TRBD2 as a possible D gene (5 bases). This CDR3 spans 15 amino acids. The V end was cut by 4 bases, the J end by 0 bases, with 11 bases between. Germline CDR1 is SGHRS and CDR2 is YFSETQ. The chain's CDR3 is CASSLPRDSYNEQFF. The CDR3 DNA reads TGCGCCAGCAGCCTACCCCGGGACTCCTACAATGAGCAGTTCTTC.

The sample holds many counts of this clonotype. The gene calls are TRBV5-1 and TRBJ2-5; 13 bases line up with TRBD2. Germline V gives CDR1 SGHRS, CDR2 YFSETQ. The CDR3 totals 16 residues. V dropped 3 bases and J dropped 5; count of bases not matched to a gene: 7. The CDR3 protein is CASSSWTSGSGETQYF. CDR3 nucleotide sequence: TGCGCCAGCAGCTCCTGGACTAGCGGGAGCGGGGAGACCCAGTACTTC.

This clonotype was recorded at least ten times. The chain joins TRBV3-1 to TRBJ1-1; weak D call: TRBD1 (5 bases). Trimming shortened V by 4 bases and J by 0 bases, and 21 bases separated the two germline ends. Germline V lookup: CDR1 LGHDT, CDR2 YNNKEL (reference sequence). CDR3 size: 18 residues. CDR3 in amino acids: CASSLTRIGTTMNTEAFF. As DNA, the CDR3 is TGTGCCAGCAGCCTAACACGTATTGGGACCACCATGAACACTGAAGCTTTCTTT.

This clonotype appeared many times. This chain joins TRBV12-3 or TRBV12-4 and TRBJ1-1; D is undetermined. The CDR3 totals 13 residues. Between the trimmed V and J ends, which lost 3 bases and 6 bases, there was a span of 11 bases. This CDR3 is CASSFLAVSEAFF. CDR3 nucleotide sequence: TGTGCCAGCAGTTTTCTAGCAGTCTCTGAAGCTTTCTTT.

This clonotype was seen repeatedly, ten times or more. The chain is built from TRBV20-1 and TRBJ2-2; D is perhaps TRBD1 or TRBD2 (5 bases each). CDR3 size: 16 residues. V was clipped by 2 bases and J by 0 bases, with 13 bases between them. The germline gives CDR1 DFQATT, CDR2 SNEGSKA (reference sequence). CDR3 sequence: CSARPRGLTNTGELFF. DNA of the CDR3: TGCAGTGCTAGACCTCGGGGCTTGACGAACACCGGGGAGCTGTTTTTT.

This clonotype was picked up many times. The CDR3: CASSLNSQETQYF. CDR3 coding DNA: TGTGCCAGCAGCTTGAACAGCCAAGAGACCCAGTACTTC. J is TRBJ2-5 and V is TRBV5-4; D unresolved. The CDR3 totals 13 residues. V dropped 1 base and J dropped 1 base, with 5 bases sitting between them. Germline CDR1 reads SGHNT; CDR2 reads YYREEE (reference sequence).

By share, this clonotype ranks as medium-sized. The J gene is TRBJ2-3, the V gene TRBV21-1; the DNA was not compared with TRBD1, the D call given in the table. TRBV21-1 is recorded as a pseudogene. This CDR3 has 13 residues. The CDR3, as DNA: TGTGCCAGCAGCAGGGGGGGGACAGATACGCAGTATTTT. Translating gives CASSRGGTDTQYF.

This clonotype rates as medium-sized. V is TRBV27 and J is TRBJ2-1, with 8 bases lining up with TRBD2. V shed 5 bases, J shed 6 bases, and the junction held 9 bases outside the gene matches. Germline V CDR1 and CDR2: MNHEY, SMNVEV (reference sequence). CDR3 size: 15 residues. The CDR3: CASSHQAGAFNEQFF. CDR3 DNA: TGTGCCAGCAGTCACCAAGCGGGAGCTTTCAATGAGCAGTTCTTC.

This clonotype was seen repeatedly, ten times or more. The chain employs TRBV28 and TRBJ1-3, with 10 bases identical to TRBD1. Per the germline V gene, CDR1 is MDHEN and CDR2 is SYDVKM. The CDR3 is made up of 16 amino acids. Trimming took 3 bases from V and 4 from J; bases not matched to a gene: 6. For the CDR3, the DNA is TGTGCCAGCAGTTTTTCCCTGACAGGGGGCGGAAACACCATATATTTT. Protein product: CASSFSLTGGGNTIYF.

This clonotype has at least ten counts. The J gene is TRBJ2-5, the V gene TRBV20-1, with 7 positions matching TRBD2. This CDR3 contains 12 residues. V dropped 6 bases and J dropped 2; count of bases not matched to a gene: 3. Germline CDR1 and CDR2: DFQATT and SNEGSKA (reference sequence). The CDR3 protein is CSAAGVQETQYF. The CDR3, as DNA: TGCAGTGCGGCGGGGGTTCAAGAGACCCAGTACTTC.

This clonotype is labeled medium-sized. The chain combines TRBV5-1 with TRBJ2-4, with D maybe TRBD2 (5 bases). Trimming took 4 bases from V and 7 from J, leaving 15 bases between them. The CDR3 runs 14 residues. Germline lookup yields CDR1 SGHRS and CDR2 YFSETQ. The CDR3 DNA is TGCGCCAGCAGCAAGGACTCTATCCCCAACATTCAGTACTTC. It is translated as CASSKDSIPNIQYF.

A few counts support this clonotype. The chain joins TRBV19 to TRBJ1-1, with D possibly TRBD1 on 6 matching bases. The CDR3 runs 16 residues. From germline, CDR1 is LNHDA and CDR2 SQIVND (reference sequence). V lost 10 bases to trimming and J lost 6 bases, with 27 bases between them. CDR3 loop: CATQIPTTGSGSEAFF. The CDR3 DNA is TGTGCCACCCAAATCCCAACGACAGGTTCGGGCTCTGAAGCTTTCTTT.

This clonotype has at least ten counts. This sequence joins TRBV25-1 and TRBJ1-2; 8 bases fit TRBD1. The V gene's germline CDR1 is MGHDK and CDR2 SYGVNS. CDR3 length: 13 amino acids. The V and J ends lost 5 bases and 6 bases, in that order; junction bases with no gene match: 5. In DNA form, the CDR3 reads TGTGCCAGCAGTTCCTTGGACAGGGATGGCTACACCTTC. Its translation is CASSSLDRDGYTF.

This clonotype appeared many times. This sequence joins TRBV20-1 and TRBJ1-2, with D perhaps TRBD1 (5 bases). Germline CDR1 DFQATT, CDR2 SNEGSKA (reference sequence). The CDR3 length is 14 residues. Trimming left V 0 bases short and J 7 bases short, with 15 bases between. CDR3 region: CSAREGRGAGGYTF. The CDR3 bases are TGCAGTGCTAGAGAGGGAAGGGGCGCGGGTGGCTACACCTTC.

This clonotype showed up many times. The V call is TRBV7-6, the J call TRBJ2-7; weak D call: TRBD2 (5 bases). CDR1 SGHVS and CDR2 FNYEAQ come from the germline V gene. Trimming removed 0 bases at V and 5 bases at J, with 8 bases between. CDR3 size: 13 residues. CDR3 residues: CASSLAQRDEQYF. CDR3 coding DNA: TGTGCCAGCAGCTTAGCGCAGAGGGACGAGCAGTACTTC. The full variable domain, in which reference TRBV7-6 and TRBJ2-7 provide the parts outside the CDR3, is GAGVSQSPRYKVTKRGQDVALRCDPISGHVSLYWYRQALGQGPEFLTYFNYEAQQDKSGLPNDRFSAERPEGSISTLTIQRTEQRDSAMYRCASSLAQRDEQYFGPGTRLTVT.

This clonotype was counted at least ten times. The chain joins TRBV12-3 or TRBV12-4 to TRBJ2-5, with 10 nucleotides matching TRBD2. This CDR3 is built from 15 residues. Germline trimming cut 4 bases from V and 5 bases from J; bases unmatched to any gene: 7. Written as DNA, the CDR3 is TGTGCCAGCAGTTCCTTAGCGGGAGGTCGGGAGACCCAGTACTTC. The encoded protein is CASSSLAGGRETQYF.

In its sample, this clonotype is medium-sized. The chain couples TRBV12-3 or TRBV12-4 to TRBJ1-2; 7 bases align to TRBD1. Trimming cost V 5 bases and J 4 bases; bases outside gene matches: 10. There are 15 residues in the CDR3. In nucleotides, the CDR3 is TGTGCCAGCAGTGGGGACAGTGGAGGGGGCTATGGCTACACCTTC. Its translation: CASSGDSGGGYGYTF.

This clonotype occurred many times. The chain has TRBV18 and TRBJ2-5; no reliable D call. This CDR3 has 13 amino acids. V lost 10 bases and J lost 2, with 14 bases in between. The germline V gene has CDR1 KGHSH and CDR2 LQKENI. The CDR3 nucleotides are TGTGCCACCGTGCCCGGGCTACAAGAGACCCAGTACTTC. Translated: CATVPGLQETQYF.